Reported below is one T cell receptor (beta chain). In the original analysis: The authors estimated nucleated cell counts from reference gene primer amplification. Profiled with immunoSEQ multiplex PCR; TCRdb holds only in-frame clones, not every one. From that table come the V and J calls and clone size; the DNA was used to work out D and trimming. Here the sample spans about 150,000 clones, 80% to 90% being singletons. This sample stems from a study of blood T cell repertoires in COVID-19. Whole-study context: PBMCs, B-cell-depleted T cells, or T cells were the source of the cDNA or gDNA that made up the material.

The TCR originated in a woman aged 35 to 49 with acute or convalescent COVID-19. Material for sequencing was peripheral blood.

CDR3 coding DNA: TGTGCCAGTAGTACCCCCTCAAGCGGGAGGTGGGCAGAGACCCAGTACTTC. The encoded protein is CASSTPSSGRWAETQYF. This chain links TRBV19 with TRBJ2-5; 9 bases align to TRBD2. The CDR3 loop spans 17 amino acids. In germline, CDR1 is LNHDA, CDR2 SQIVND (reference sequence). V gave up 4 bases and J gave up 4 bases; unmatched junction bases: 13.